One and the same sample provided the 29 T cell receptor beta chains below, sequenced in a study of T cell responses to AZD1222 COVID-19 vaccine. The assay was immunoSEQ multiplex PCR, and TCRdb's table has in-frame clones only and misses some. The sample consists of tens of thousands of clones, approximately 91% of them appearing once. This sample comprised peripheral blood, obtained on day 0 of AZD1222 vaccination. The receptors originated from an adult in good health.

The chain uses TRBV12-3 or TRBV12-4 and TRBJ2-1, with TRBD2 matching over 7 bases. V gave up 6 bases and J gave up 3 bases; unmatched junction bases: 2. The CDR3 covers 13 residues. The CDR3 loop reads CASSRDYYNEQFF. The CDR3, as DNA: TGTGCCAGCAGCCGGGACTACTACAATGAGCAGTTCTTC.

DNA of the CDR3: TGTGCCACCAGTGATTTGCCGGGGACAGGCGACCTTTATAGCAATCAGCCCCAGCATTTT. It is translated as CATSDLPGTGDLYSNQPQHF. V is TRBV24-1 and J is TRBJ1-5, with 8 bases lining up with TRBD1. The V gene end was trimmed by 0 bases and the J gene end by 0 bases; junction bases not matched to a gene: 12. Germline values: CDR1 KGHDR, CDR2 SFDVKD. CDR3 length: 20 amino acids.

The chain couples TRBV6-5 to TRBJ1-2; D unclear. The germline V gene encodes CDR1 MNHEY and CDR2 SVGAGI. The V end was cut by 6 bases, the J end by 1 base, with 9 bases between. The CDR3 has 13 residues. The CDR3 nucleotides read TGTGCCAGCAGGCCGGGGATTAACTATGGCTACACCTTC. It encodes CASRPGINYGYTF.

The chain links TRBV9 to TRBJ1-2; D gene ambiguous. Germline loops: CDR1 SGDLS, CDR2 YYNGEE. The V end lost 4 bases, the J end lost 7 bases, and 17 bases lay between the germline ends. The CDR3 length is 14 residues. CDR3 sequence reads: CASSPRASPRGYTF. CDR3 nucleotide sequence: TGTGCCAGCAGCCCCCGCGCATCCCCACGTGGCTACACCTTC.

CDR3 protein: CASSSGSYGYTF. CDR3 nucleotide sequence: TGTGCCAGCAGCTCAGGGTCCTATGGCTACACCTTC. The rearrangement joins TRBV11-2 to TRBJ1-2, with D perhaps TRBD1 (5 bases). The germline CDR1 and CDR2 sequences are SGHAT and FQNNGV. This CDR3 spans 12 amino acids. V lost 4 bases and J lost 4, with 7 bases in between. Using reference TRBV11-2 and TRBJ1-2 for the parts outside the CDR3, the full variable domain is EAGVAQSPRYKIIEKRQSVAFWCNPISGHATLYWYQQILGQGPKLLIQFQNNGVVDDSQLPKDRFSAERLKGVDSTLKIQPAKLEDSAVYLCASSSGSYGYTFGSGTRLTVV.

The rearrangement uses TRBV19 and TRBJ1-2, with a tentative D call TRBD1 (5 bases). Germline CDR1 and CDR2: LNHDA and SQIVND (reference sequence). Deletions cut 5 bases from V and 8 bases from J, with 21 bases between. The length of the CDR3 is 15 residues. CDR3 sequence: CASSPGVAQGYGYTF. Written as DNA, the CDR3 is TGTGCCAGTAGTCCGGGGGTGGCTCAGGGTTACGGCTACACCTTC.

V gene TRBV19 combines with J gene TRBJ2-2; 7 bases agree with TRBD1. V shed 7 bases, J shed 3 bases, and the junction held 8 bases outside the gene matches. The CDR3 has 15 residues. CDR1 is LNHDA, CDR2 SQIVND, per germline (reference sequence). The CDR3 reads CASKKQGLDTGELFF. The DNA of the CDR3 is TGTGCCAGTAAAAAACAGGGGTTGGACACCGGGGAGCTGTTTTTT.

CDR3 DNA sequence: TGTGCCAGCAGCCTTAGATGGGCTAATGAAAAACTGTTTTTT. It codes for CASSLRWANEKLFF. V usage is TRBV5-6 and J usage is TRBJ1-4; D unresolved. Deletions cut 4 bases from V and 3 bases from J, with 10 bases between. The CDR3 consists of 14 residues. The germline CDR1 and CDR2 sequences are SGHDT and YYEEEE.

The chain has TRBV6-5 and TRBJ1-4; TRBD1 is a possible D gene (5 bases). The CDR3 consists of 15 residues. Germline V CDR1 and CDR2: MNHEY, SVGAGI. Between the trimmed V and J ends, which lost 6 bases and 8 bases, there was a span of 19 bases. The CDR3 loop reads CASSPQGSFGEKLFF. For the CDR3, the DNA is TGTGCCAGCAGCCCGCAGGGATCTTTTGGGGAAAAACTGTTTTTT.

The V call is TRBV5-1, the J call TRBJ2-5; the D gene is possibly TRBD1 (6 bases). The CDR3 is 14 residues long. CDR1 is SGHRS, CDR2 YFSETQ, per germline. The V end was cut by 7 bases, the J end by 1 base, with 14 bases between. CDR3 in DNA: TGCGCCAGCTGGACTGGCAGGGGCCAAGAGACCCAGTACTTC. Translated, it gives CASWTGRGQETQYF.

The V and J genes are TRBV2 and TRBJ2-5; possibly TRBD1 for D (5 bases). The CDR3 loop spans 17 amino acids. V lost 0 bases and J lost 1, with 15 bases in between. Germline V gene lookup returns CDR1 SNHLY and CDR2 FYNNEI. The CDR3 reads CASSEALGRKIQETQYF. The CDR3 nucleotides read TGTGCCAGCAGTGAAGCGTTGGGGCGGAAAATCCAAGAGACCCAGTACTTC.

V gene TRBV25-1 combines with J gene TRBJ1-2, with D hard to call. The length of the CDR3 is 14 residues. The germline CDR1 and CDR2 sequences are MGHDK and SYGVNS. V lost 2 bases to trimming and J lost 8 bases, with 15 bases between them. In nucleotides, the CDR3 is TGTGCCAGCAGTGAAGTTAAACTGGGAATGGGCTACACCTTC. Its translation is CASSEVKLGMGYTF.

V is TRBV7-9 and J is TRBJ1-1; the D is unclear. Trimming left V 1 base short and J 4 bases short, with 7 bases between. Per germline, CDR1 SEHNR and CDR2 FQNEAQ (reference sequence). This CDR3 has 13 residues. The CDR3, as DNA: TGTGCCAGCAGCTTAGTCTCGGGCACTGAAGCTTTCTTT. Translated: CASSLVSGTEAFF.

V gene TRBV7-3 combines with J gene TRBJ1-1, with D perhaps matching TRBD1 (6 bases). Trimming took 7 bases from V and 4 from J, leaving 16 bases between them. The CDR3 extends over 14 amino acids. CDR1 is SGHTA and CDR2 is FQGTGA in the germline V gene. CDR3 DNA: TGTGCCAGCACCTCGACGGGGGCGGGCACTGAAGCTTTCTTT. This encodes CASTSTGAGTEAFF.

The gene calls are TRBV6-5 and TRBJ1-6; D remains unclear. The CDR3 is made up of 12 amino acids. Germline loops: CDR1 MNHEY, CDR2 SVGAGI. Trimming cost V 6 bases and J 7 bases, with 7 bases left between them. The CDR3 DNA is TGTGCCAGCAGGAACCAGAATTCACCCCTCCACTTT. This sequence encodes CASRNQNSPLHF.

The chain employs TRBV18 and TRBJ2-1; D unclear. Trimming pared 6 bases from V and 4 bases from J, leaving 13 bases between. The CDR3 spans 14 residues. Looked up from germline, CDR1 is KGHSH and CDR2 is LQKENI. The CDR3 loop is CASSESSPYNEQFF. The CDR3 DNA reads as TGTGCCAGCTCTGAGTCTTCTCCATACAATGAGCAGTTCTTC.

The rearrangement links TRBV19 to TRBJ2-5; no clear D. V lost 5 bases and J lost 0, with 7 bases in between. The germline V gene encodes CDR1 LNHDA and CDR2 SQIVND (reference sequence). The CDR3 spans 13 residues. The CDR3 DNA reads as TGTGCCAGTAGTTGGCAGAACCAAGAGACCCAGTACTTC. This codes for CASSWQNQETQYF.

This clone occurred a few times. The V call is TRBV28, the J call TRBJ1-1; no clear D. The CDR3 sequence is 14 residues long. Trimming stripped 4 bases from V and 0 bases from J, with 9 bases between. In germline, CDR1 is MDHEN, CDR2 SYDVKM. The CDR3 here is CASSYNTLNTEAFF. In DNA form, the CDR3 reads TGTGCCAGCAGTTACAACACTTTGAACACTGAAGCTTTCTTT.

The chain uses TRBV5-8 and TRBJ1-5; unclear D gene. CDR3 size: 15 residues. Germline V CDR1 and CDR2: SGHTS, YDEGEE. V lost 0 bases, J lost 4 bases, and 11 bases lay in between. CDR3 DNA sequence: TGTGCCAGCAGCTTGGAGCAGGCCCTGAATCAGCCCCAGCATTTT. Amino acids: CASSLEQALNQPQHF.

The J gene is TRBJ2-7, the V gene TRBV29-1, with 7 bases matching TRBD1. This CDR3 region has 13 residues. Germline values: CDR1 SQVTM, CDR2 ANQGSEA. J lost 5 bases, V lost 2 bases, and 6 bases had no gene match. CDR3 DNA: TGCAGCGTTGAAAGACAGGGCCACAACGAGCAGTACTTC. It encodes CSVERQGHNEQYF.

This chain connects TRBV15 to TRBJ2-7; D perhaps matches TRBD2 (5 bases). Germline assignment: CDR1 LNHNV and CDR2 YYDKDF (reference sequence). The CDR3 runs 15 residues. V gave up 0 bases and J gave up 6 bases, with 15 bases separating them. The CDR3 DNA is TGTGCCACCAGCAGAGATCCCGGGGTTCGGGTCGAGCAGTACTTC. Its protein is CATSRDPGVRVEQYF.

Here the CDR3 DNA reads TGTGCCAGTAGTCTAAGGACTAGCGGGACCCTCAGGGGCACCGGGGAGCTGTTTTTT. Its translation: CASSLRTSGTLRGTGELFF. V gene TRBV19 combines with J gene TRBJ2-2, with 12 positions matching TRBD2. The V gene's germline CDR1 is LNHDA and CDR2 SQIVND (reference sequence). The V and J ends lost 5 bases and 4 bases, in that order; junction bases with no gene match: 14. The CDR3 totals 19 residues.

V usage is TRBV6-5 and J usage is TRBJ1-1; possible D gene TRBD1, 6 bases. The CDR3 has 15 residues. Germline V gene sequence: CDR1 MNHEY, CDR2 SVGAGI. With 6 bases removed from V and 3 bases from J, the gap between germline ends came to 17 bases. Written as DNA, the CDR3 is TGTGCCAGCAGCCTCCAGGGGAGTGGGTACACTGAAGCTTTCTTT. This encodes CASSLQGSGYTEAFF.

The chain joins TRBV6-4 to TRBJ1-1; D call uncertain. Germline V gene data show CDR1 as MRHNA and CDR2 as SNTAGT. V was cut by 4 bases and J by 1 base, with 19 bases left in between. CDR3 size: 17 residues. The CDR3 DNA is TGTGCCAGCAGTGCCCATTTCGGGGTTTTCGGGAACACTGAAGCTTTCTTT. Translated: CASSAHFGVFGNTEAFF.

The J gene is TRBJ2-2, the V gene TRBV29-1; D is perhaps TRBD1 (6 bases). The CDR3 has 15 residues. Trimming left V 5 bases short and J 0 bases short, with 13 bases between. CDR1 SQVTM and CDR2 ANQGSEA come from the germline V gene. CDR3 bases: TGCAGCGTTCGAACCGGGACATCGAACACCGGGGAGCTGTTTTTT. Its translation: CSVRTGTSNTGELFF.

V and J are TRBV5-1 and TRBJ2-7, with TRBD1 as a possible D gene (7 bases). Germline V gene sequence: CDR1 SGHRS, CDR2 YFSETQ. The V end was cut by 0 bases, the J end by 2 bases, with 12 bases between. The CDR3 spans 15 residues. In DNA, the CDR3 is TGCGCCAGCAGCTTGGTGGCAGGGGGGACCTACGAGCAGTACTTC. Translated: CASSLVAGGTYEQYF.

This chain links TRBV5-1 with TRBJ2-5, with 10 bases matching TRBD1. Germline loops: CDR1 SGHRS, CDR2 YFSETQ. Trimming took 2 bases from V and 4 from J; bases not matched to a gene: 2. This CDR3 comprises 14 residues. The CDR3 loop reads CASSLRDRGETQYF. In nucleotides, the CDR3 is TGCGCCAGCAGCTTACGGGACAGGGGAGAGACCCAGTACTTC.

The J gene is TRBJ2-2, the V gene TRBV12-5, with D perhaps TRBD1 (6 bases). The CDR3 contains 12 residues. V shed 11 bases and J shed 2 bases, with 9 bases lying between them. Germline V gives CDR1 LGHNT, CDR2 FRNRAP. The CDR3 DNA reads TGTGCTGCACAGGGAAACACCGGGGAGCTGTTTTTT. Translated, it gives CAAQGNTGELFF. The variable domain in full, completed from reference TRBV12-5 and TRBJ2-2, reads DARVTQTPRHKVTEMGQEVTMRCQPILGHNTVFWYRQTMMQGLELLAYFRNRAPLDDSGMPKDRFSAEMPDATLATLKIQPSEPRDSAVYFCAAQGNTGELFFGEGSRLTVL.

This CDR3 reads CSARIDSGYTF. The CDR3 DNA sequence: TGCAGTGCTAGAATTGACAGTGGCTACACCTTC. This chain joins TRBV20-1 and TRBJ1-2, with D possibly being TRBD1 (5 bases). With 2 bases removed from V and 7 bases from J, the gap between germline ends came to 8 bases. The CDR3 length is 11 residues. The germline V gene has CDR1 DFQATT and CDR2 SNEGSKA (reference sequence).